This entry lists 2 T cell receptor beta chains sequenced from one sample in a study of blood T cell repertoires in COVID-19. The table came from immunoSEQ multiplex PCR; TCRdb's copy has only in-frame clones and leaves some out. The sample lists around 170,000 clones, 78% occurring once. Specimen: peripheral blood. These TCRs come from a woman aged 80 or older with acute or convalescent COVID-19.

The rearrangement uses TRBV16 and TRBJ2-2, with TRBD1 matching 7 bases. V was pared by 4 bases and J by 3 bases, with 8 bases of the junction left unmatched. CDR1 and CDR2 from the germline V gene are KGHSY and FQNENV. This CDR3 comprises 16 residues. The CDR3 DNA sequence: TGTGCCAGCAGCCGATCCCGACAGGGACACACCGGGGAGCTGTTTTTT. Its translation is CASSRSRQGHTGELFF.

The chain has TRBV2 and TRBJ2-2, with D perhaps TRBD1 (6 bases). V was shortened by 6 bases and J by 4 bases, with 18 bases between the two germline ends. The CDR3 consists of 16 residues. Germline V CDR1 and CDR2: SNHLY, FYNNEI. The CDR3 reads CASRVDRNEVTGELFF. CDR3 sequence (DNA): TGTGCCAGCAGGGTAGACAGGAACGAAGTCACCGGGGAGCTGTTTTTT.